Below are 16 T cell receptor beta chains sequenced from a single sample in a study of blood T cell repertoires in COVID-19. The data were produced by immunoSEQ multiplex PCR, yet TCRdb's version contains in-frame clones alone and is incomplete. The profile shows about 190,000 clones, almost 85% of them singletons. Sequenced input: peripheral blood. The receptors shown here come from a woman in her sixties or seventies with active or convalescent COVID-19.

The rearrangement uses TRBV28 and TRBJ2-1; weak D call: TRBD2 (6 bases). CDR1 and CDR2 (germline): MDHEN, SYDVKM. The CDR3 consists of 15 residues. V lost 2 bases and J 6 bases, leaving 14 bases between the germline ends. CDR3 in DNA: TGTGCCAGCAGTTTAGGTGGGGGGTGGGGCAATGAGCAGTTCTTC. Translation gives CASSLGGGWGNEQFF.

The J gene is TRBJ1-1, the V gene TRBV28, with 12 bases aligning to TRBD1. The J segment lost 1 base and the V segment lost 2 bases, leaving 5 bases of the junction unmatched. Germline V gene data show CDR1 as MDHEN and CDR2 as SYDVKM. This CDR3 region has 17 residues. The DNA for the CDR3 is TGTGCCAGCAGTTTAGGGACAGGGGGCGTTAAGAACACTGAAGCTTTCTTT. It translates to CASSLGTGGVKNTEAFF.

This chain links TRBV14 with TRBJ1-3, with 8 nucleotides matching TRBD1. J gave up 4 bases and V 4 bases, and 6 bases lay outside the gene matches. Germline assignment: CDR1 SGHDN and CDR2 FVKESK. The CDR3 is 15 amino acids. In nucleotides, the CDR3 is TGTGCCAGCAGCCCCCTGGACAGGGACGGAAACACCATATATTTT. As protein: CASSPLDRDGNTIYF.

This rearrangement joins TRBV19 to TRBJ1-3; possibly TRBD1 for D (5 bases). The CDR3 runs 15 residues. Trimming removed 4 bases from V and 0 bases from J, with 10 bases in between. Germline CDR1 is LNHDA and CDR2 is SQIVND (reference sequence). This chain's CDR3 is CASSTPTVSGNTIYF. The CDR3 nucleotides are TGTGCCAGTAGTACCCCGACAGTCTCTGGAAACACCATATATTTT.

This clone was seen once. The CDR3 DNA reads as TGTGCCAGCAAGGAAAAAGACAGGGGATACTACGAGCAGTACTTC. Its translation: CASKEKDRGYYEQYF. The chain employs TRBV2 and TRBJ2-7; 8 bases match TRBD1. This CDR3 is built from 15 residues. Germline loops: CDR1 SNHLY, CDR2 FYNNEI. V shed 7 bases and J 3 bases; nucleotides not matched to a gene: 11.

The chain carries TRBV9 and TRBJ2-1; tentative D call: TRBD2 (6 bases). Germline CDR1 is SGDLS and CDR2 is YYNGEE. There are 16 residues in the CDR3. Trimming cost V 3 bases and J 5 bases, with 18 bases left between them. The CDR3, as DNA: TGTGCCAGCAGCGCCCGGGTCACCGGGACTCACAATGAGCAGTTCTTC. Amino acid sequence: CASSARVTGTHNEQFF.

CDR3 sequence: CASSQLRGGNQPQHF. Here the CDR3 DNA reads TGTGCCAGTAGTCAACTAAGAGGTGGCAATCAGCCCCAGCATTTT. V usage is TRBV19 and J usage is TRBJ1-5; no firm D call. The CDR3 is 15 amino acids. Germline values: CDR1 LNHDA, CDR2 SQIVND (reference sequence). Trimming took 5 bases from V and 2 from J, leaving 13 bases between them.

V gene TRBV3-1 (or the pseudogene TRBV3-2) combines with J gene TRBJ1-2; 12 bases map to TRBD1. The CDR3 totals 16 residues. J gave up 3 bases and V 3 bases, and 5 bases lay outside the gene matches. Germline CDR1 and CDR2: LGHDT and YNNKEL (reference sequence). CDR3 sequence: CASSHRDRGRDYGYTF. The CDR3 region has the DNA TGTGCCAGCAGCCACCGGGACAGGGGGCGCGACTATGGCTACACCTTC.

The chain has TRBV4-1 and TRBJ1-6; D perhaps matches TRBD1 (6 bases). The V gene's germline CDR1 is MGHRA and CDR2 YSYEKL. V was clipped by 4 bases and J by 10 bases, with 14 bases between them. There are 14 residues in the CDR3. The CDR3 here is CASSLRERGSPLHF. As DNA, the CDR3 is TGCGCCAGCAGCCTACGGGAAAGGGGGTCACCCCTCCACTTT.

V usage is TRBV7-9 and J usage is TRBJ1-6; 7 bases line up with TRBD1. This CDR3 spans 15 amino acids. V lost 2 bases, J lost 2 bases, and 0 bases stayed unmatched. Germline lookup yields CDR1 SEHNR and CDR2 FQNEAQ (reference sequence). DNA for the CDR3: TGTGCCAGCAGCTTACAGGGGGCCTATAATTCACCCCTCCACTTT. This codes for CASSLQGAYNSPLHF.

The rearrangement uses TRBV19 and TRBJ1-4; maybe TRBD1 (6 bases). The CDR3 is 15 residues long. The germline V gene encodes CDR1 LNHDA and CDR2 SQIVND (reference sequence). V was shortened by 2 bases and J by 0 bases, with 7 bases between the two germline ends. Written as DNA, the CDR3 is TGTGCCAGTAGTATACAGGGGACAACTAATGAAAAACTGTTTTTT. Translation gives CASSIQGTTNEKLFF. The variable domain in full, with the rest retrieved from reference TRBV19 and TRBJ1-4, is DGGITQSPKYLFRKEGQNVTLSCEQNLNHDAMYWYRQDPGQGLRLIYYSQIVNDFQKGDIAEGYSVSREKKESFPLTVTSAQKNPTAFYLCASSIQGTTNEKLFFGSGTQLSVL.

V and J are TRBV30 and TRBJ1-6; D perhaps matches TRBD1 (5 bases). Trimming removed 3 bases from V and 7 bases from J, with 13 bases in between. CDR1 is GTSNPN and CDR2 is SVGIG in the germline V gene (reference sequence). CDR3 length equals 14 residues. In nucleotides, the CDR3 is TGTGCCTGGAGCGAAGGACAAGGGAATTCACCCCTCCACTTT. Its protein product is CAWSEGQGNSPLHF.

V usage is TRBV27 and J usage is TRBJ2-7, with D uncertain. This CDR3 comprises 13 residues. Germline values: CDR1 MNHEY, CDR2 SMNVEV (reference sequence). V lost 6 bases, J lost 3 bases, and 12 bases lay in between. CDR3 amino acids: CASRSGSGYEQYF. DNA for the CDR3: TGTGCCAGCAGGTCCGGGTCCGGCTACGAGCAGTACTTC.

This sequence joins TRBV9 and TRBJ2-3, with TRBD2 matching over 9 bases. V shed 2 bases, J shed 2 bases, and the junction held 6 bases outside the gene matches. This CDR3 comprises 16 residues. Germline assignment: CDR1 SGDLS and CDR2 YYNGEE. The DNA of the CDR3 is TGTGCCAGCAGCGTGGGACTAGCTCAGACCACAGATACGCAGTATTTT. This codes for CASSVGLAQTTDTQYF.

This clone was counted between two and nine times. V gene TRBV6-6 combines with J gene TRBJ1-1; D is undetermined. Deletions cut 0 bases from V and 5 bases from J, with 7 bases between. CDR3 length: 13 amino acids. The germline V gene encodes CDR1 MNHNY and CDR2 SVGAGI (reference sequence). CDR3: CASSYSRTTEAFF. The CDR3 DNA sequence: TGTGCCAGCAGTTACTCGAGGACTACTGAAGCTTTCTTT.

The J gene is TRBJ1-5, the V gene TRBV28; D uncertain. Per germline, CDR1 MDHEN and CDR2 SYDVKM. V dropped 2 bases and J dropped 6 bases, with 5 bases sitting between them. This CDR3 spans 12 amino acids. The CDR3 DNA follows: TGTGCCAGCAGTTTAGCGAGTCAGCCCCAGCATTTT. Translated: CASSLASQPQHF.